These 18 T cell receptor beta chains share one sample of origin, sequenced in a study of human T cells and chemical hapten exposure. TCRdb recomputed calls from the RACE reads with MiXCR, one row per CDR3 protein. The sample records nearly 95,000 distinct CDR3 sequences, roughly 11% being singletons. Regarding time point: patch test 2, 6 weeks after DPC sensitization. Documented treatment: therapeutic diphenylcyclopropenone sensitization with weekly scalp DPC. This specimen consisted of whole blood, obtained in connection with sensitization to the hapten diphenylcyclopropenone (DPC). The receptors originated from a man aged 40-49 years with alopecia areata. Some clones in this sample may be carry-over from other donors' samples.

This clonotype was seen only a few times. The chain combines TRBV19 with TRBJ2-7; D might be TRBD2 (5 bases). Germline CDR1 LNHDA, CDR2 SQIVND (reference sequence). Trimming left V 4 bases short and J 7 bases short, with 8 bases between. The CDR3 has 11 amino acids. The CDR3 coding sequence is TGTGCCAGTAGTAACGGGGTAGAGCAGTACTTC. Amino acid sequence: CASSNGVEQYF. Full variable domain (outside the CDR3, taken from reference TRBV19 and TRBJ2-7): DGGITQSPKYLFRKEGQNVTLSCEQNLNHDAMYWYRQDPGQGLRLIYYSQIVNDFQKGDIAEGYSVSREKKESFPLTVTSAQKNPTAFYLCASSNGVEQYFGPGTRLTVT.

This clonotype was seen more than once but under ten times. The rearrangement uses TRBV27 and TRBJ2-7; D remains ambiguous. The CDR3 has 14 amino acids. Per the germline V gene, CDR1 is MNHEY and CDR2 is SMNVEV (reference sequence). V lost 2 bases to trimming and J lost 5 bases, with 13 bases between them. CDR3 in amino acids: CASSLSFPTHEQYF. The CDR3 DNA follows: TGTGCCAGCAGTTTAAGTTTCCCCACGCACGAGCAGTACTTC.

This clonotype was seen a few times. The chain carries TRBV7-2 and TRBJ1-2, with a possible D match to TRBD1 (5 bases). The CDR3 runs to 15 residues. Germline V gene lookup returns CDR1 SGHTA and CDR2 FQGNSA. The V end was cut by 8 bases, the J end by 5 bases, with 21 bases between. The chain's CDR3 is CASQLLSQGRYGYTF. The CDR3 DNA reads as TGTGCCAGCCAGCTACTAAGCCAGGGAAGGTATGGCTACACCTTC.

The chain joins TRBV13 to TRBJ2-3, with 10 bases identical to TRBD2. This CDR3 is built from 22 residues. V was clipped by 5 bases and J by 5 bases; unmatched bases: 28. CDR1 is PRHDT and CDR2 is FYEKMQ in the germline V gene (reference sequence). CDR3 DNA: TGTGCCAGCAGCCCTTTCCATGGGGATCTAGCGGGAGTCAAGGAGCGGGGAGATACGCAGTATTTT. This encodes CASSPFHGDLAGVKERGDTQYF.

This clonotype has at least ten counts. The V gene is TRBV4-1, the J gene TRBJ2-4, with 9 positions matching TRBD2. The CDR3 runs to 16 residues. Germline trimming cut 0 bases from V and 1 base from J; bases unmatched to any gene: 1. CDR1 and CDR2 from the germline V gene are MGHRA and YSYEKL. The CDR3 is CASSQDAGGAKNIQYF. In nucleotides, the CDR3 is TGCGCCAGCAGCCAAGATGCGGGAGGGGCCAAAAACATTCAGTACTTC.

The chain couples TRBV5-1 to TRBJ2-5, with D perhaps assigned TRBD1 or TRBD2 (5 bases each). The germline CDR1 and CDR2 sequences are SGHRS and YFSETQ. Trimming took 2 bases from V and 5 from J, leaving 16 bases between them. The CDR3 runs 15 residues. CDR3: CASSFTGTLLETQYF. In DNA, the CDR3 is TGCGCCAGCAGCTTCACCGGGACCCTCCTGGAGACCCAGTACTTC. Drawing the rest from reference TRBV5-1 and TRBJ2-5, the complete variable domain is KAGVTQTPRYLIKTRGQQVTLSCSPISGHRSVSWYQQTPGQGLQFLFEYFSETQRNKGNFPGRFSGRQFSNSRSEMNVSTLELGDSALYLCASSFTGTLLETQYFGPGTRLLVL.

This clonotype was picked up a small number of times. The rearrangement links TRBV6-5 to TRBJ2-7; 8 bases align to TRBD1. The trim removed 7 bases at V and 6 bases at J, leaving 11 bases unmatched. This CDR3 region has 14 residues. Per germline, CDR1 MNHEY and CDR2 SVGAGI. The DNA for the CDR3 is TGTGCCAGCACCAGGACAGGGATTTTCTCCGAGCAGTACGTC. Its translation is CASTRTGIFSEQYV.

CDR3 sequence: CASTQGDTQYF. CDR3 coding DNA: TGTGCCAGCACCCAGGGAGATACGCAGTATTTT. The V call is TRBV11-2, the J call TRBJ2-3; tentatively, D is TRBD1 (5 bases). The length of the CDR3 is 11 residues. Trimming stripped 7 bases from V and 5 bases from J, with 7 bases between. The germline V gene encodes CDR1 SGHAT and CDR2 FQNNGV.

Only a few counts were recorded for this clonotype. The genes are TRBV7-2 and TRBJ1-3; D gene uncertain. Trimming left V 0 bases short and J 0 bases short, with 9 bases between. CDR3 length: 16 amino acids. CDR1 and CDR2 from the germline V gene are SGHTA and FQGNSA. The DNA of the CDR3 is TGTGCCAGCAGCTTAGCAGGCCAACGCTCTGGAAACACCATATATTTT. As protein: CASSLAGQRSGNTIYF. Using reference TRBV7-2 and TRBJ1-3 for the parts outside the CDR3, the full variable domain is GAGVSQSPSNKVTEKGKDVELRCDPISGHTALYWYRQSLGQGLEFLIYFQGNSAPDKSGLPSDRFSAERTGGSVSTLTIQRTQQEDSAVYLCASSLAGQRSGNTIYFGEGSWLTVV.

This clonotype occurred a few times. This chain links TRBV29-1 with TRBJ2-2; weak D call: TRBD1 (5 bases). The CDR3 is 14 amino acids. Germline assignment: CDR1 SQVTM and CDR2 ANQGSEA. V was pared by 3 bases and J by 0 bases, with 8 bases between. The DNA of the CDR3 is TGCAGCGTTGATAGGGGTTCGAACACCGGGGAGCTGTTTTTT. Encoded protein: CSVDRGSNTGELFF.

V is TRBV10-3 and J is TRBJ2-5; 7 bases agree with TRBD1. The trim removed 6 bases at V and 2 bases at J, leaving 6 bases unmatched. In germline, CDR1 is ENHRY, CDR2 SYGVKD. CDR3 length equals 14 residues. The CDR3 sequence: CAISPSGGQETQYF. For the CDR3, the DNA is TGTGCCATCAGCCCATCAGGGGGACAAGAGACCCAGTACTTC.

Many counts were recorded for this clonotype. This chain uses TRBV28 with TRBJ1-5; D remains ambiguous. The CDR3 runs to 13 residues. Germline CDR1 is MDHEN and CDR2 is SYDVKM. The V and J ends lost 5 bases and 0 bases respectively, with 5 bases between them. The CDR3 DNA reads as TGTGCCAGCAGTGAATATAGCAATCAGCCCCAGCATTTT. Translated: CASSEYSNQPQHF.

CDR3 coding DNA: TGCAGTGCTAGAGATCTCCCGAAGAACACCGGGGAGCTGTTTTTT. Translated: CSARDLPKNTGELFF. The chain employs TRBV20-1 and TRBJ2-2; D not certain. Germline-derived CDR1 and CDR2 are DFQATT and SNEGSKA (reference sequence). This CDR3 contains 15 residues. V dropped 0 bases and J dropped 1 base, with 9 bases sitting between them.

Only a few counts were recorded for this clonotype. V usage is TRBV28 and J usage is TRBJ2-7; D is possibly TRBD2 (6 bases). The ends were cut back, 6 bases at V and 4 bases at J, with 13 bases in the middle. CDR3 length: 13 amino acids. Looked up from germline, CDR1 is MDHEN and CDR2 is SYDVKM. This chain's CDR3 is CASSSQGRYEQYF. The CDR3 nucleotides read TGTGCCAGCAGCTCCCAAGGGAGGTACGAGCAGTACTTC.

This clonotype occurred a few times. V is TRBV7-9 and J is TRBJ2-1; TRBD1 matches at 7 bases. CDR1 and CDR2 (germline): SEHNR, FQNEAQ (reference sequence). Unmatched junction bases numbered 4, after V lost 5 bases and J lost 3 bases. The CDR3 runs to 14 residues. Here the CDR3 DNA reads TGTGCCAGCAGCCAGGGACAGATCTACAATGAGCAGTTCTTC. This translates into CASSQGQIYNEQFF. Supplemented by reference TRBV7-9 and TRBJ2-1, the full variable domain reads DTGVSQNPRHKITKRGQNVTFRCDPISEHNRLYWYRQTLGQGPEFLTYFQNEAQLEKSRLLSDRFSAERPKGSFSTLEIQRTEQGDSAMYLCASSQGQIYNEQFFGPGTRLTVL.

J is TRBJ2-1 and V is TRBV6-2 or TRBV6-3, with D perhaps given as TRBD1 or TRBD2 (6 bases each). The CDR3 length is 15 residues. The V and J ends lost 6 bases and 5 bases respectively, with 17 bases between them. Germline V gene data show CDR1 as MNHEY and CDR2 as SVGEGT. In DNA form, the CDR3 reads TGTGCCAGCAGCGAATGGACAGCGGGCAACAATGAGCAGTTCTTC. Its translation is CASSEWTAGNNEQFF.

This clonotype was counted a few times. The CDR3 coding sequence is TGTGCCAGTAGACGGGGGTTCTTCACAACCACAGATACGCAGTATTTT. The encoded protein is CASRRGFFTTTDTQYF. The chain combines TRBV19 with TRBJ2-3; tentative D call: TRBD2 (6 bases). Germline V gene data show CDR1 as LNHDA and CDR2 as SQIVND (reference sequence). The CDR3 runs to 16 residues. Trimming left V 6 bases short and J 2 bases short, with 18 bases between.

The CDR3 spells CASSRLAGGPGDTQYF. CDR3 DNA: TGTGCCAGCAGTAGACTAGCGGGAGGGCCAGGAGATACGCAGTATTTT. V and J are TRBV12-3 or TRBV12-4 and TRBJ2-3, with 14 bases fitting TRBD2. Trimming removed 5 bases from V and 5 bases from J; junction bases left unmatched: 6. The CDR3 runs to 16 residues.